This T cell receptor (beta chain) was identified during a study of cytomegalovirus exposure and HLA in healthy donors. On the study more broadly: The study's early data release held about 85 million unique TCRs from HLA-typed donors. Study-wide findings and caveats: With DRB1 most and HLA-C fewest, TCR association rates differed between HLA loci in a later analysis.

Germline V lookup: CDR1 LNHDA, CDR2 SQIVND (reference sequence). V was pared by 8 bases and J by 5 bases, with 15 bases between. This CDR3 has 13 residues. The PCR had 60 Vbeta and 13 Jbeta primers. In the original workflow: There were some 87 million unique TCR beta chains by a later count, and approximately 10 million of them were shared. Sequencing used immunoSEQ multiplex PCR; TCRdb keeps in-frame clones, though not all of them. The DNA was the basis for D and trimming; V, J and clone size are from that table. The top ten hold 3.9% of the sample, which has some 56,000 clones, under 90% seen once. These donors counted as nominally healthy when sampled, but unrecorded immune exposures were likely. To note about this clone: What it binds is unknown.

The material sequenced was PBMCs. The TCR was taken from a woman aged 40-49 years in good health and CMV-seronegative. The chain links TRBV19 to TRBJ1-1; the D gene is possibly TRBD1 (5 bases). This CDR3 reads CASCRVLGTEAFF. CDR3 in DNA: TGTGCCAGTTGCAGGGTCTTGGGGACTGAAGCTTTCTTT. The entire variable domain, with the rest obtained from reference TRBV19 and TRBJ1-1, is as follows: DGGITQSPKYLFRKEGQNVTLSCEQNLNHDAMYWYRQDPGQGLRLIYYSQIVNDFQKGDIAEGYSVSREKKESFPLTVTSAQKNPTAFYLCASCRVLGTEAFFGQGTRLTVV.